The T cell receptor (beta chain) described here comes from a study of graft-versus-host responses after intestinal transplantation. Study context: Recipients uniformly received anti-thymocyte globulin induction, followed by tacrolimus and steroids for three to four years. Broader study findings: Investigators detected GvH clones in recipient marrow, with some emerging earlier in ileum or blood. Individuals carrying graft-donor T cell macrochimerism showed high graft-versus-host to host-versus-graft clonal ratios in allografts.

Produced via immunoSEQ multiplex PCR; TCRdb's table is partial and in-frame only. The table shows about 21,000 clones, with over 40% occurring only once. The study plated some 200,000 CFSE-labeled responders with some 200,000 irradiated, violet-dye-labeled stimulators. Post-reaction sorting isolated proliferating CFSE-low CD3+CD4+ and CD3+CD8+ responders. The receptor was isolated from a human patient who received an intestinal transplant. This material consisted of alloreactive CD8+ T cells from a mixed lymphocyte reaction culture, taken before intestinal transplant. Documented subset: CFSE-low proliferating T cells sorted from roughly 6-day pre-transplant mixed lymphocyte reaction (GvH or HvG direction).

The DNA of the CDR3 is TGCGCCAGCAGCTTGGCTAGCGGTTACACAGATACGCAGTATTTT. This translates into CASSLASGYTDTQYF. The rearrangement joins TRBV5-1 to TRBJ2-3; 7 bases map to TRBD2. CDR1 is SGHRS and CDR2 is YFSETQ in the germline V gene. The CDR3 sequence is 15 residues long. The V segment lost 0 bases and the J segment 2 bases; nucleotides outside the gene matches: 3.